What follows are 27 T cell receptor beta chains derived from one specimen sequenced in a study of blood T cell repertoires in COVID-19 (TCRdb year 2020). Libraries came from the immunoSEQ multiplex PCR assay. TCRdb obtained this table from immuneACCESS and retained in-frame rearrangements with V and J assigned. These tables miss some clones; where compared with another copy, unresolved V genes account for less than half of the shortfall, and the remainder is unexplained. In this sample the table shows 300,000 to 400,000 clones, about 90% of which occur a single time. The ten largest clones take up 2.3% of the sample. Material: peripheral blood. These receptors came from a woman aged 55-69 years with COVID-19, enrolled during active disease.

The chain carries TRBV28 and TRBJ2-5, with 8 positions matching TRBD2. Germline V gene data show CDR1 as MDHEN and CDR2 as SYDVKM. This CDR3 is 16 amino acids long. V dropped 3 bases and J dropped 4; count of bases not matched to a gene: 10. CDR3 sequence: CASSLFSRGGRETQYF. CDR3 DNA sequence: TGTGCCAGCAGTTTGTTTAGCCGGGGGGGCCGAGAGACCCAGTACTTC.

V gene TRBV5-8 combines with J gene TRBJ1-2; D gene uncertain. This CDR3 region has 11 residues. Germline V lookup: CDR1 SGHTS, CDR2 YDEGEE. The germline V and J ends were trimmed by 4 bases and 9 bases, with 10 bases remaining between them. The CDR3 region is CASSGGFSYTF. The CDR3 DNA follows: TGTGCCAGCAGCGGCGGGTTCAGCTACACCTTC. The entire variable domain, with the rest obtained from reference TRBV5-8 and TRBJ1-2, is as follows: EAGVTQSPTHLIKTRGQQATLRCSPISGHTSVYWYQQALGLGLQFLLWYDEGEERNRGNFPPRFSGRQFPNYSSELNVNALELEDSALYLCASSGGFSYTFGSGTRLTVV.

The CDR3 coding sequence is TGTGCCAGCAGTTCCGTGCGGGGGGGCCTTGATACGCAGTATTTT. Protein product: CASSSVRGGLDTQYF. The genes are TRBV6-5 and TRBJ2-3; 9 nucleotides match TRBD2. Losses at the gene ends were 4 bases for V and 6 bases for J; bases not matched to a gene: 8. The CDR3 length is 15 residues. The germline V gene has CDR1 MNHEY and CDR2 SVGAGI.

In DNA, the CDR3 is TGTGCCAGCAGCCTTAGAGGGGGTTCTTGGAATTCACCCCTCCACTTT. Translated, it gives CASSLRGGSWNSPLHF. The J gene is TRBJ1-6, the V gene TRBV3-1 (or the pseudogene TRBV3-2); possible D gene TRBD1, 6 bases. V gave up 4 bases and J gave up 7 bases, with 17 bases separating them. The CDR3 consists of 16 residues. Germline assignment: CDR1 LGHDT and CDR2 YNNKEL (reference sequence).

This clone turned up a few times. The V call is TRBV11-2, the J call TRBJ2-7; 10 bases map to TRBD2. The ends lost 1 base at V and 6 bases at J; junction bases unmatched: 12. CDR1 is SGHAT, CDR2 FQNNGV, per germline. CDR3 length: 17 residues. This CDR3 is CASSLVWGSGGAGEQYF. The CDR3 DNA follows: TGTGCCAGCAGCTTAGTTTGGGGGAGCGGGGGGGCCGGCGAGCAGTACTTC.

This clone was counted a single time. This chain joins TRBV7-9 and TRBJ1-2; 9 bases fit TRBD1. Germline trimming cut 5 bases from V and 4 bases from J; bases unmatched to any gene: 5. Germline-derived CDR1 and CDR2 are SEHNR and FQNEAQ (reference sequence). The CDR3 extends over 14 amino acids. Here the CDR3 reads CASSITGGSYGYTF. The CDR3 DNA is TGTGCCAGCAGCATAACAGGGGGCTCCTATGGCTACACCTTC.

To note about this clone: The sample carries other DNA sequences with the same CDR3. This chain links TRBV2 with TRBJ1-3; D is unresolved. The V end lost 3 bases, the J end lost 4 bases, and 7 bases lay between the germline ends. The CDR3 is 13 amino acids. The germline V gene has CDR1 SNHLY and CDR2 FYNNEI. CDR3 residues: CASSEEAGNTIYF. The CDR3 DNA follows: TGTGCCAGCAGTGAGGAGGCCGGAAACACCATATATTTT.

The CDR3 sequence is CASSLEDWGQEAFF. As DNA, the CDR3 is TGTGCCAGCAGCTTAGAGGATTGGGGACAGGAAGCTTTCTTT. This chain joins TRBV7-9 and TRBJ1-1; 7 positions match TRBD1. Germline V CDR1 and CDR2: SEHNR, FQNEAQ (reference sequence). The CDR3 length is 14 residues. After removal of 1 base from V and 8 bases from J, the junction contained 7 bases not matched to a gene.

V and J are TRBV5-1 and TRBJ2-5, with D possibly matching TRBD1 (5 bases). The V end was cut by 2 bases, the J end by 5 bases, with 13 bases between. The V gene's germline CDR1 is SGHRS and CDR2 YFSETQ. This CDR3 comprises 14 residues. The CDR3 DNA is TGCGCCAGCAGCTTAACCTCTGGGGCGGAGACCCAGTACTTC. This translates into CASSLTSGAETQYF.

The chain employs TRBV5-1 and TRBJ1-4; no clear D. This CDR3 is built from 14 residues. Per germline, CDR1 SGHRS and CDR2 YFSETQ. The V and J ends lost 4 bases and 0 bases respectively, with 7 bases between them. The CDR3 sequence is CASSHTSTNEKLFF. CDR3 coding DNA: TGCGCCAGCAGCCATACTTCAACTAATGAAAAACTGTTTTTT.

CDR3 DNA sequence: TGTGCCACCAGCAGAGAGACTAGCGGGGGGAAGACCCAGTACTTC. Protein sequence: CATSRETSGGKTQYF. This chain joins TRBV15 and TRBJ2-5; 13 nucleotides agree with TRBD2. Germline V CDR1 and CDR2: LNHNV, YYDKDF (reference sequence). V dropped 0 bases and J dropped 6; count of bases not matched to a gene: 1. This CDR3 has 15 residues.

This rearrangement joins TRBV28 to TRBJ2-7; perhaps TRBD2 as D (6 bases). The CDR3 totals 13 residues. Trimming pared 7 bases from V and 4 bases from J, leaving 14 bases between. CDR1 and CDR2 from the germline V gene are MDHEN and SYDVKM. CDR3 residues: CASIGGKGYEQYF. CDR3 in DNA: TGTGCCAGCATAGGAGGGAAAGGGTACGAGCAGTACTTC.

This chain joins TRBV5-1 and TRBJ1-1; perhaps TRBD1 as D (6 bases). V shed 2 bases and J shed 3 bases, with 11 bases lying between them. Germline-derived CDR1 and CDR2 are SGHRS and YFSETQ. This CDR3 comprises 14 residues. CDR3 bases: TGCGCCAGCAGCTTTGTGGCAGGGGACACTGAAGCTTTCTTT. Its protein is CASSFVAGDTEAFF.

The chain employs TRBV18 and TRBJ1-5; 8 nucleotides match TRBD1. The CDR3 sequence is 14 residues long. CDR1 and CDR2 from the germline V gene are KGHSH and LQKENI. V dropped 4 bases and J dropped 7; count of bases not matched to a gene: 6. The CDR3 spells CASSLGQGEQPQHF. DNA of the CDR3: TGTGCCAGCTCACTCGGACAGGGCGAACAGCCCCAGCATTTT.

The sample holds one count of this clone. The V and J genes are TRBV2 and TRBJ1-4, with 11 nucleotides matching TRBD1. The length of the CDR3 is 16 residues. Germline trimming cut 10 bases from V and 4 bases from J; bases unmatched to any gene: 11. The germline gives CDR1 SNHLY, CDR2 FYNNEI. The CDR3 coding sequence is TGTGCCACCAAGGACAGGGGGCAGAAGAGTAATGAAAAACTGTTTTTT. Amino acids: CATKDRGQKSNEKLFF. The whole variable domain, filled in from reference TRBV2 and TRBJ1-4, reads EPEVTQTPSHQVTQMGQEVILRCVPISNHLYFYWYRQILGQKVEFLVSFYNNEISEKSEIFDDQFSVERPDGSNFTLKIRSTKLEDSAMYFCATKDRGQKSNEKLFFGSGTQLSVL.

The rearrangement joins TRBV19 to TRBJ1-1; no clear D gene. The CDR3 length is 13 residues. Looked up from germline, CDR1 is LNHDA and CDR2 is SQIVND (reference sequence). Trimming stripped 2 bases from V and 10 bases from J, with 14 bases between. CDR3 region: CASSIFPRAGAFF. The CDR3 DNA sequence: TGTGCCAGTAGTATATTTCCGCGGGCAGGAGCTTTCTTT.

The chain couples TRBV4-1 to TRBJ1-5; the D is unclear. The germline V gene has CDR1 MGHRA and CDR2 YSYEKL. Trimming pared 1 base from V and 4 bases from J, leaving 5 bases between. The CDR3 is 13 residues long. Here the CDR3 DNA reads TGCGCCAGCAGCCAAGGAGGGAATCAGCCCCAGCATTTT. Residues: CASSQGGNQPQHF.

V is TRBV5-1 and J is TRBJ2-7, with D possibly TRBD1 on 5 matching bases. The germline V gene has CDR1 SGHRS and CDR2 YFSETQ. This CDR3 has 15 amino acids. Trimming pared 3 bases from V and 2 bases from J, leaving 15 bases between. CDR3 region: CASSSAGPEAYEQYF. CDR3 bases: TGCGCCAGCAGCTCAGCAGGGCCCGAAGCCTACGAGCAGTACTTC.

The CDR3 protein is CASSHFWAGNYEQYF. The CDR3 DNA reads TGTGCCAGCAGCCATTTCTGGGCAGGGAACTACGAGCAGTACTTC. The chain recombines TRBV3-1 (or the pseudogene TRBV3-2) with TRBJ2-7, with D possibly being TRBD1 (5 bases). The CDR3 runs 15 residues. Per the germline V gene, CDR1 is LGHDT and CDR2 is YNNKEL (reference sequence). The V and J ends lost 3 bases and 3 bases respectively, with 15 bases between them.

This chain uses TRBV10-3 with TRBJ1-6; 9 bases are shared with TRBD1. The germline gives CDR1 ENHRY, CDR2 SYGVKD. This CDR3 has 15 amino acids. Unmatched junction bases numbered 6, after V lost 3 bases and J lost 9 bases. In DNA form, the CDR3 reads TGTGCCATCAGTGATCAGTTGACAGGGGGTTCACCCCTCCACTTT. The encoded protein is CAISDQLTGGSPLHF.

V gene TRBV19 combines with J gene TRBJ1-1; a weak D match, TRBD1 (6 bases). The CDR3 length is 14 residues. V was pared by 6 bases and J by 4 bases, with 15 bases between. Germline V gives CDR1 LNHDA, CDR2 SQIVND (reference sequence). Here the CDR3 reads CASRIQGRSTEAFF. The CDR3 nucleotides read TGTGCCAGTAGGATACAGGGTCGGAGCACTGAAGCTTTCTTT.

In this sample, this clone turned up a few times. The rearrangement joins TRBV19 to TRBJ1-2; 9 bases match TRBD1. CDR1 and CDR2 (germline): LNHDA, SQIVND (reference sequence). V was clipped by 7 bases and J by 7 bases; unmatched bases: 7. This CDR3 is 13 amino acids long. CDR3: CASNSDRGLGYTF. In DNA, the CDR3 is TGTGCCAGTAATTCGGACAGGGGCCTTGGCTACACCTTC.

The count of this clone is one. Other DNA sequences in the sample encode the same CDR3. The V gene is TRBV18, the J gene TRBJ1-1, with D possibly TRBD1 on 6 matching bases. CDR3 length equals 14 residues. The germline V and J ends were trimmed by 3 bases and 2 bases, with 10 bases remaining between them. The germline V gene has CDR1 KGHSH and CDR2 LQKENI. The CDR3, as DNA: TGTGCCAGCTCACCGACAGGATCCAACACTGAAGCTTTCTTT. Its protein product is CASSPTGSNTEAFF.

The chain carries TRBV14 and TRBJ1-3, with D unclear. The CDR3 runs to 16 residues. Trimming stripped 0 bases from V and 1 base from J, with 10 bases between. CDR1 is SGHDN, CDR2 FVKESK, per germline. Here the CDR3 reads CASSQDLPGSGNTIYF. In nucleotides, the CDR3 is TGTGCCAGCAGCCAAGATCTTCCCGGGTCTGGAAACACCATATATTTT.

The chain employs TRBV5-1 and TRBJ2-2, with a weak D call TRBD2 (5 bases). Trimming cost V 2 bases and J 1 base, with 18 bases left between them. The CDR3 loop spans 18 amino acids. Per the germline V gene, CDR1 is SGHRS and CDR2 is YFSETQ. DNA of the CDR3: TGCGCCAGCAGCTTTTGGGGTTCCGGGGTTATGAACACCGGGGAGCTGTTTTTT. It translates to CASSFWGSGVMNTGELFF.

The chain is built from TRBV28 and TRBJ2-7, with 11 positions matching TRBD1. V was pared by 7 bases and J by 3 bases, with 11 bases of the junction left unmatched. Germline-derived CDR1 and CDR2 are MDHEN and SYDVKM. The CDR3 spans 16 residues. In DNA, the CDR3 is TGTGCCAGCACCTCTCCGCTGGGACAGGGGGTCTACGAGCAGTACTTC. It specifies CASTSPLGQGVYEQYF.

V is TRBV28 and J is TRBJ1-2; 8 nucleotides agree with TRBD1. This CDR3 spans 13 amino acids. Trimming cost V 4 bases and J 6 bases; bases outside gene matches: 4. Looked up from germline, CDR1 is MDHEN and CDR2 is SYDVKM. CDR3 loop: CASSSTDRDGYTF. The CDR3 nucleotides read TGTGCCAGCAGTTCGACGGACAGGGATGGCTACACCTTC.